Reported below is one T cell receptor beta chain. Antigen specificity is unknown. The ends were cut back, 3 bases at V and 4 bases at J, with 7 bases in the middle. The CDR3 has 12 residues. Germline CDR1 reads PRHDT; CDR2 reads FYEKMQ (reference sequence). Sequencing used immunoSEQ multiplex PCR; TCRdb keeps in-frame clones, though not all of them. The data hold about 50,000 clones, with about 88% observed a single time. This record belongs to a study of siplizumab effects on memory and regulatory T cells. Study results and caveats: Among mappable alloreactive CD4+ clones, the Treg-derived fraction averaged 68.8% with siplizumab versus roughly 30% in controls. Siplizumab produced a significant reduction in alloreactive sequences that were traceable to unstimulated CD4+ memory cells. A minor share of alloreactive clones matched unstimulated subsets.

A few pairs of donors had their unstimulated naive, memory, effector memory and TEMRA subsets sequenced. The specimen was naive CD8+ T cells sorted from blood. This sequence originates from a human donor in good health. The V gene is TRBV13, the J gene TRBJ2-7; no reliable D call. CDR3 loop: CASSFGGYEQYF. As DNA, the CDR3 is TGTGCCAGCAGCTTTGGTGGGTACGAGCAGTACTTC. Together with reference TRBV13 and TRBJ2-7, the CDR3 gives the full variable domain: AAGVIQSPRHLIKEKRETATLKCYPIPRHDTVYWYQQGPGQDPQFLISFYEKMQSDKGSIPDRFSAQQFSDYHSELNMSSLELGDSALYFCASSFGGYEQYFGPGTRLTVT.